Listed here are 5 T cell receptor beta chains from one sample, sequenced in a study of control samples from healthy donors and cancer patients. Sequencing was performed with immunoSEQ multiplex PCR; in TCRdb, only in-frame clones are kept and a portion is missing. The sample records about 25,000 clones, approximately 85% being singletons. Sequenced sample: PBMCs. The receptors were gathered from an older woman with head and neck cancer.

CDR3 DNA sequence: TGTGCCAGCAGTCCACAGGGGCCCTATGGCTACACCTTC. Its protein product is CASSPQGPYGYTF. The chain carries TRBV6-2 or TRBV6-3 and TRBJ1-2; 7 nucleotides align to TRBD1. This CDR3 spans 13 amino acids. Germline V gene data show CDR1 as MNHEY and CDR2 as SVGEGT. The J segment lost 4 bases and the V segment lost 5 bases, leaving 4 bases of the junction unmatched.

This clone was recorded a few times. The chain couples TRBV6-5 to TRBJ1-5; no firm D call. Trimming removed 0 bases from V and 4 bases from J, with 4 bases in between. The CDR3 length is 13 residues. Looked up from germline, CDR1 is MNHEY and CDR2 is SVGAGI. In DNA form, the CDR3 reads TGTGCCAGCAGTTACTCAGAGAATCAGCCCCAGCATTTT. It yields the protein CASSYSENQPQHF.

The chain links TRBV5-4 to TRBJ2-5; no clear D. This CDR3 comprises 11 residues. Trimming took off 2 bases at V and 5 bases at J, with 4 bases between the two ends. The germline CDR1 and CDR2 sequences are SGHNT and YYREEE (reference sequence). In DNA form, the CDR3 reads TGTGCCAGCAGCTTCAGGGAGACCCAGTACTTC. Translated: CASSFRETQYF.

The chain couples TRBV7-8 to TRBJ2-1; 12 nucleotides match TRBD2. The germline CDR1 and CDR2 sequences are SGHVS and FQNEAQ. J gave up 4 bases and V 5 bases, and 3 bases lay outside the gene matches. The CDR3 length is 15 residues. Here the CDR3 DNA reads TGTGCCAGCAGCCTAGGACTAGCGGGATACAATGAGCAGTTCTTC. Translation gives CASSLGLAGYNEQFF.

The V and J genes are TRBV6-6 and TRBJ2-1, with no clear D. Germline V gene data show CDR1 as MNHNY and CDR2 as SVGAGI (reference sequence). The CDR3 runs to 12 residues. Trimming left V 2 bases short and J 6 bases short, with 5 bases between. The CDR3 DNA is TGTGCCAGCAGTTACGCAGCCAATGAGCAGTTCTTC. Amino acids: CASSYAANEQFF.